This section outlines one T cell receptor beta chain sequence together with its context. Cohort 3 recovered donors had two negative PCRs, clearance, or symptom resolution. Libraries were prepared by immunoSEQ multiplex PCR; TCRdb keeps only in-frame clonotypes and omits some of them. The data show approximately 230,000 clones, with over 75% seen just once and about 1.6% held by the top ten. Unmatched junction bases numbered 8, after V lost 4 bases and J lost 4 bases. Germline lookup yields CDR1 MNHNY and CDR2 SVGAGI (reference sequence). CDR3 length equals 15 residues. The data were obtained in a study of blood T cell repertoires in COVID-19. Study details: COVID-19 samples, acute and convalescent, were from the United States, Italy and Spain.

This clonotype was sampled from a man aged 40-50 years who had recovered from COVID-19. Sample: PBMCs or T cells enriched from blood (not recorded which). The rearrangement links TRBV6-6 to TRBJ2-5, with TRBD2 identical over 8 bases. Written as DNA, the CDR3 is TGTGCCAGCAGTTCCGTAGCGGGGTTCGGAGAGACCCAGTACTTC. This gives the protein CASSSVAGFGETQYF.